One and the same sample provided the 16 T cell receptor beta chains below, sequenced in a study of T-cell reconstitution after alpha-beta-depleted transplantation in children (dated by TCRdb to 2016 to 2017). The library was generated by PCR. Instrument used: Illumina HiSeq 2500. TCR library preparation used molecular barcoding, with unique molecular identifiers applied to normalize quantification of the TCRbeta repertoire. TCRdb reanalyzed the raw reads on its own, using fastp at Q25 for trimming and MiXCR for clone calling, and kept in-frame beta chains. Rows with a matching CDR3 protein are joined into one entry that keeps the most common DNA and genes. The sample data list some 95,000 distinct CDR3 sequences, and less than 25% of these were observed just once. The top ten hold roughly a fifth of the sample. What this sample's treatment or condition label stands for: allogeneic hematopoietic cell transplantation with graft depleted of TCRalphabeta T cells and CD19 B cells.

The sample consisted of PBMCs, taken before TCRalphabeta/CD19-depleted stem cell transplant. These receptors were collected from a boy aged 2 to 10 with acute lymphoblastic leukemia, due to receive a stem cell transplant.

The chain is built from TRBV7-2 and TRBJ1-2; D remains ambiguous. This CDR3 has 12 amino acids. V was clipped by 5 bases and J by 8 bases, with 12 bases between them. Germline V gives CDR1 SGHTA, CDR2 FQGNSA. CDR3 sequence (DNA): TGTGCCAGCAGCGCCCCAGGAAGCGGCTACACCTTC. It codes for CASSAPGSGYTF.

As concerns this clonotype: One junction end disagrees with the germline gene, perhaps due to a read error. The chain has TRBV5-1 and TRBJ2-2; TRBD2 is a possible D gene (6 bases). The CDR3 totals 17 residues. The V gene's germline CDR1 is SGHRS and CDR2 YFSETQ. CDR3 amino acids: CANSLTSSGGATGELFF. The CDR3, as DNA: TGCGCCAACAGCTTGACCTCAAGCGGAGGGGCAACCGGGGAGCTGTTTTTT.

This clonotype came up a few times. The V call is TRBV7-9, the J call TRBJ2-3; TRBD2 aligns across 7 bases. V lost 5 bases, J lost 1 base, and 9 bases stayed unmatched. CDR3 size: 16 residues. CDR1 is SEHNR and CDR2 is FQNEAQ in the germline V gene (reference sequence). The chain's CDR3 is CASSRRTGGGTDTQYF. In DNA, the CDR3 is TGTGCCAGCAGCCGACGAACGGGAGGAGGCACAGATACGCAGTATTTT.

This clonotype was observed a few times. A junction boundary mismatches the germline segment, possibly from a read error. The chain joins TRBV28 to TRBJ2-7, with a possible D match to TRBD1 (5 bases). CDR1 is MDHEN and CDR2 is SYDVKM in the germline V gene. The CDR3 is made up of 15 amino acids. The DNA for the CDR3 is TGTGCCAGCAGTTTTTGGACATCCCCCTCCGACGAGCAGTACTTC. This encodes CASSFWTSPSDEQYF.

The rearrangement joins TRBV4-1 to TRBJ2-1, with unresolved D. The CDR3 loop spans 16 amino acids. Trimming shortened V by 1 base and J by 8 bases, and 18 bases separated the two germline ends. The germline V gene has CDR1 MGHRA and CDR2 YSYEKL. Here the CDR3 reads CASSQVYPEPHYEQFF. The CDR3, as DNA: TGCGCCAGCAGCCAAGTTTACCCGGAGCCGCATTATGAGCAGTTCTTC.

The V gene is TRBV4-1, the J gene TRBJ2-4, with a tentative D call TRBD1 (5 bases). Germline CDR1 MGHRA, CDR2 YSYEKL. The CDR3 consists of 14 residues. The ends were cut back, 1 base at V and 7 bases at J, with 11 bases in the middle. The chain's CDR3 is CASSQGLWGNIQYF. The CDR3, as DNA: TGCGCCAGCAGCCAAGGCCTGTGGGGCAACATTCAGTACTTC.

J is TRBJ2-7 and V is TRBV5-1; 7 nucleotides match TRBD2. Germline V gives CDR1 SGHRS, CDR2 YFSETQ. The CDR3 is 14 amino acids. With 0 bases clipped from V and 5 bases from J, the junction kept 5 bases outside the gene matches. The CDR3 reads CASSLVLAGHEQYF. The CDR3, as DNA: TGCGCCAGCAGCTTGGTCTTAGCGGGCCACGAGCAGTACTTC.

The J gene is TRBJ2-2, the V gene TRBV20-1, with 7 nucleotides matching TRBD2. The germline gives CDR1 DFQATT, CDR2 SNEGSKA (reference sequence). CDR3 size: 14 residues. The V gene end was trimmed by 1 base and the J gene end by 1 base; junction bases not matched to a gene: 0. The CDR3 loop is CSARVAGNTGELFF. The CDR3 DNA sequence: TGCAGTGCTAGAGTAGCGGGGAACACCGGGGAGCTGTTTTTT.

J is TRBJ2-6 and V is TRBV4-1, with TRBD1 identical over 11 bases. The CDR3 is made up of 18 amino acids. V lost 7 bases and J lost 0; bases outside the gene matches: 8. The germline V gene has CDR1 MGHRA and CDR2 YSYEKL. The CDR3 nucleotides read TGCGCCAGCAAGCCCGGGACAGGGGGGGTCTCTGGGGCCAACGTCCTGACTTTC. Translated, it gives CASKPGTGGVSGANVLTF.

The chain is built from TRBV29-1 and TRBJ2-7; 10 bases map to TRBD1. The CDR3 has 14 residues. From germline, CDR1 is SQVTM and CDR2 ANQGSEA. Trimming removed 4 bases from V and 2 bases from J; junction bases left unmatched: 5. The CDR3: CSVGTGTGAYEQYF. The CDR3 DNA is TGCAGCGTTGGAACCGGGACAGGGGCCTACGAGCAGTACTTC.

V and J are TRBV29-1 and TRBJ1-1; D possibly corresponds to TRBD1 (5 bases). V was pared by 6 bases and J by 8 bases, with 13 bases between. Germline CDR1 is SQVTM and CDR2 is ANQGSEA. The CDR3 has 11 residues. The CDR3 DNA sequence: TGCAGCGTCTCAAATGGACAAGAAGCTTTCTTT. Protein: CSVSNGQEAFF.

The chain combines TRBV12-3 or TRBV12-4 with TRBJ2-1; 7 bases line up with TRBD1. The CDR3 sequence is 17 residues long. The V and J ends lost 6 bases and 10 bases, in that order; junction bases with no gene match: 21. The DNA for the CDR3 is TGTGCCAGCAGCCGACACTCTATCGGACAGGCTCAGGAGGAGCAGTTCTTC. Protein: CASSRHSIGQAQEEQFF.

V gene TRBV7-2 combines with J gene TRBJ2-1, with D possibly being TRBD2 (6 bases). The V gene lost 5 bases and the J gene lost 7 bases, with 18 bases spanning the gap. The CDR3 runs to 15 residues. Germline-derived CDR1 and CDR2 are SGHTA and FQGNSA. The CDR3 nucleotides read TGTGCCAGCAGCCCGCGGAGGGAAGCCTGGAATGAGCAGTTCTTC. Translated, it gives CASSPRREAWNEQFF.

The chain couples TRBV3-1 to TRBJ1-3, with D perhaps matching TRBD1 (5 bases). Trimming left V 4 bases short and J 0 bases short, with 10 bases between. The germline V gene has CDR1 LGHDT and CDR2 YNNKEL (reference sequence). The CDR3 is 15 residues long. CDR3 nucleotide sequence: TGTGCCAGCAGCCGAAGGGGAGACTCTGGAAACACCATATATTTT. This sequence encodes CASSRRGDSGNTIYF.

The gene calls are TRBV7-9 and TRBJ2-5; D possibly corresponds to TRBD2 (6 bases). V shed 7 bases and J shed 4 bases, with 16 bases lying between them. The length of the CDR3 is 14 residues. Per the germline V gene, CDR1 is SEHNR and CDR2 is FQNEAQ (reference sequence). CDR3 in amino acids: CASTISGGPETQYF. As DNA, the CDR3 is TGTGCCAGCACTATTAGCGGAGGACCAGAGACCCAGTACTTC.

The chain has TRBV27 and TRBJ2-1; 9 bases line up with TRBD2. V trimming: 5 bases; J trimming: 5 bases; junction bases outside the gene matches: 7. The CDR3 length is 15 residues. From germline, CDR1 is MNHEY and CDR2 SMNVEV (reference sequence). The CDR3 reads CASSTPGLADNEQFF. The CDR3 bases are TGTGCCAGCAGTACCCCGGGACTAGCTGACAATGAGCAGTTCTTC.